The source of this TCR beta chain is a study of cytomegalovirus exposure and HLA in healthy donors. The ends were cut back, 7 bases at V and 4 bases at J, with 11 bases in the middle. This CDR3 has 13 residues. CDR1 is MRHNA, CDR2 SNTAGT, per germline. As concerns this clone: Its specificity is not known.

The study, taken as a whole, reports: Confirmation was obtained in vitro that a few CMV-associated chains are specific for CMV antigens. Data from an earlier analysis indicated that most TCR beta V segments were productive either about 87% or about 30% of the time. With further analysis later on, most CMV-associated TCR beta chains appeared HLA-restricted. Researchers catalogued approximately 170 TCR beta chains as cytomegalovirus-associated.

The PCR contained 60 Vbeta and 13 Jbeta primers. The data were produced by immunoSEQ multiplex PCR, yet TCRdb's version contains in-frame clones alone and is incomplete. This repertoire shows more than 100,000 clones, 75% to 90% found once; its top ten account for 1.5%. Sequencing input: PBMCs. The TCR was taken from a man aged 40-49 years in good health and CMV-seronegative. The chain has TRBV6-4 and TRBJ2-4, with D unresolved. The chain's CDR3 is CASTTRGKNIQYF. CDR3 coding DNA: TGTGCCAGCACCACCCGCGGTAAAAACATTCAGTACTTC.